The rows below give T cell receptor beta chains drawn from one sample of a study of response to subunit inactivated influenza vaccine. TCRdb fed the RT-PCR reads into MiXCR, producing one record per CDR3 protein. The sample records over 150,000 distinct CDR3 sequences, roughly 10% being singletons. The sample in question was CD8+ T cells sorted from PBMCs, obtained less than 25 months after vaccination. The source of these receptors is a man between 50 and 75 years old who received an inactivated influenza vaccine. CDR3s include the opening cysteine and the closing phenylalanine or tryptophan. Each record gives: D gene, V gene, clone size, J gene, CDR3 DNA, CDR3 protein. A D gene is named only where the DNA matches it firmly. Where a row states a size, it is once, few, many or the class of an expanded clone; other rows omit it.

d_gene: NA; v_gene: TRBV12-3/TRBV12-4; abundance: NA; j_gene: TRBJ2-7; CDR3nt: TGTGCCAGCAGTTTTGCCGTCTCCTACGAGCAGTACTTC; CDR3aa: CASSFAVSYEQYF
d_gene: NA; v_gene: TRBV21-1; abundance: few; j_gene: TRBJ1-5; CDR3nt: TGTGCCAGCAGTACTAACAGGGGAAGAACTCAGCCCCAGCATTTT; CDR3aa: CASSTNRGRTQPQHF
d_gene: NA; v_gene: TRBV29-1; abundance: few; j_gene: TRBJ2-6; CDR3nt: TGCAGCGCCGAGGGGATCTCTGGGGCCAACGTCCTGACTTTC; CDR3aa: CSAEGISGANVLTF
d_gene: NA; v_gene: TRBV30; abundance: NA; j_gene: TRBJ2-5; CDR3nt: TGTGCCTGGATCGATTGGGGGCTGAGTGAGACCCAGTACTTC; CDR3aa: CAWIDWGLSETQYF
d_gene: NA; v_gene: TRBV20-1; abundance: NA; j_gene: TRBJ2-7; CDR3nt: TGCAGTGCTAGTCACAGGGTAAAGGCAGACGAGCAGTACTTC; CDR3aa: CSASHRVKADEQYF
d_gene: NA; v_gene: TRBV16; abundance: NA; j_gene: TRBJ1-5; CDR3nt: TGTGCCAGCAGCCAGTCAAACAACTATCAGCCCCAGCATTTT; CDR3aa: CASSQSNNYQPQHF
d_gene: NA; v_gene: TRBV21-1; abundance: many; j_gene: TRBJ1-2; CDR3nt: TGTGCCAGCAGCAAAGACCCAGAAAACTATGGCTACACCTTC; CDR3aa: CASSKDPENYGYTF
d_gene: NA; v_gene: TRBV5-1; abundance: many; j_gene: TRBJ2-7; CDR3nt: TGCGCCAGCAGCTTGGTTCCAGAGGTCGAGCAGTACTTC; CDR3aa: CASSLVPEVEQYF
d_gene: TRBD2; v_gene: TRBV7-9; abundance: NA; j_gene: TRBJ2-7; CDR3nt: TGTGCCAGCAGCTTAGGGGCTTTGGGACTAGACCCCGAGCAGTACTTC; CDR3aa: CASSLGALGLDPEQYF
d_gene: TRBD2; v_gene: TRBV3-1; abundance: many; j_gene: TRBJ2-3; CDR3nt: TGTGCCAGCAGCCACGGCGGGGGAGCGATTTCGACAGATACGCAGTATTTT; CDR3aa: CASSHGGGAISTDTQYF
d_gene: TRBD2; v_gene: TRBV6-5; abundance: few; j_gene: TRBJ2-1; CDR3nt: TGTGCCAGCAGTTACTTCGTGAGCGGGGGGGCCTACAATGAGCAGTTCTTC; CDR3aa: CASSYFVSGGAYNEQFF
d_gene: NA; v_gene: TRBV12-3/TRBV12-4; abundance: few; j_gene: TRBJ2-5; CDR3nt: TGTGCCAGCAGGGACAAAGAGACCCAGTACTTC; CDR3aa: CASRDKETQYF
d_gene: NA; v_gene: TRBV12-3/TRBV12-4; abundance: NA; j_gene: TRBJ2-3; CDR3nt: TGTGCCAGCAGTTTTTCTTTCGGCAACACAGATACGCAGTATTTT; CDR3aa: CASSFSFGNTDTQYF
d_gene: TRBD2; v_gene: TRBV6-4; abundance: NA; j_gene: TRBJ2-1; CDR3nt: TGTGCCAGCAGTGACAAGACTAGCGGGGCGGTGGATGAGCAGTTCTTC; CDR3aa: CASSDKTSGAVDEQFF
d_gene: NA; v_gene: TRBV21-1; abundance: few; j_gene: TRBJ1-5; CDR3nt: TGTGCCAGCAGCAAAGGCTTCGGGCCACATAGCAATCAGCCCCAGCATTTT; CDR3aa: CASSKGFGPHSNQPQHF
d_gene: NA; v_gene: TRBV15; abundance: NA; j_gene: TRBJ2-1; CDR3nt: TGTGCCACCAGCAGAGATAACGAGGGGCTGGGGAATGAGCAGTTCTTC; CDR3aa: CATSRDNEGLGNEQFF
d_gene: TRBD2; v_gene: TRBV7-3; abundance: few; j_gene: TRBJ2-3; CDR3nt: TGTGCCAGCAGCGCAGGGACTAGCGGGAGTTGGACAGATACGCAGTATTTT; CDR3aa: CASSAGTSGSWTDTQYF
d_gene: NA; v_gene: TRBV25-1; abundance: many; j_gene: TRBJ2-7; CDR3nt: TGTGCCAGCAGTGAAGAGGGAGGCGAGCAGTACTTC; CDR3aa: CASSEEGGEQYF
d_gene: TRBD1; v_gene: TRBV27; abundance: few; j_gene: TRBJ2-5; CDR3nt: TGTGCCAGCGGACCCTTATGGGACAGGGGTCCGGAGACCCAGTACTTC; CDR3aa: CASGPLWDRGPETQYF
d_gene: TRBD2; v_gene: TRBV7-8; abundance: many; j_gene: TRBJ2-1; CDR3nt: TGTGCCAGCAGCTTAAATCCCTTTCCTAGCGGGAGAAACAATGAGCAGTTCTTC; CDR3aa: CASSLNPFPSGRNNEQFF
d_gene: NA; v_gene: TRBV29-1; abundance: NA; j_gene: TRBJ2-5; CDR3nt: TGCAGCGTCCGCTCCGGGCCCTACGTGGGGGCCCAGTACTTC; CDR3aa: CSVRSGPYVGAQYF
d_gene: NA; v_gene: TRBV28; abundance: NA; j_gene: TRBJ2-7; CDR3nt: TGTGCCAGCACTCCCCCTCTACCCTACGAGCAGTACTTC; CDR3aa: CASTPPLPYEQYF
d_gene: TRBD1; v_gene: TRBV11-2; abundance: once; j_gene: TRBJ2-1; CDR3nt: TGTGCCAGCAGCTTTACAGGGGGCGCCGCTCCAAATGAGCAGTTCTTC; CDR3aa: CASSFTGGAAPNEQFF
d_gene: NA; v_gene: TRBV5-6; abundance: few; j_gene: TRBJ2-5; CDR3nt: TGTGCCAGCAGCTGGGGGCGGACAGTTTCCCAAGAGACCCAGTACTTC; CDR3aa: CASSWGRTVSQETQYF
d_gene: TRBD1; v_gene: TRBV27; abundance: few; j_gene: TRBJ2-2; CDR3nt: TGTGCCAGCAGTCAGGACAGGGTCGGGACCGGGGAGCTGTTTTTT; CDR3aa: CASSQDRVGTGELFF
d_gene: NA; v_gene: TRBV20-1; abundance: few; j_gene: TRBJ2-4; CDR3nt: TGCAGTGCTACGGGGGGCCTAGCCAAAAACATTCAGTACTTC; CDR3aa: CSATGGLAKNIQYF
d_gene: NA; v_gene: TRBV12-3/TRBV12-4; abundance: NA; j_gene: TRBJ1-2; CDR3nt: TGTGCCAGCAGTTTTCACAGAAGAGATGGCTACACCTTC; CDR3aa: CASSFHRRDGYTF
d_gene: NA; v_gene: TRBV6-1; abundance: NA; j_gene: TRBJ2-1; CDR3nt: TGTGCCAGCAGCAGCGCCGACCGAGGGTTCAATGAGCAGTTCTTC; CDR3aa: CASSSADRGFNEQFF
d_gene: TRBD2; v_gene: TRBV6-2/TRBV6-3; abundance: NA; j_gene: TRBJ2-7; CDR3nt: TGTGCCAGCAGGGGGGGGACTACAGGCCTCGAGCAGTACTTC; CDR3aa: CASRGGTTGLEQYF
d_gene: TRBD1; v_gene: TRBV4-2; abundance: NA; j_gene: TRBJ1-3; CDR3nt: TGTGCCAGCAGCCAACGTTGGACAGGGGCTGGAAACACCATATATTTT; CDR3aa: CASSQRWTGAGNTIYF
d_gene: NA; v_gene: TRBV15; abundance: few; j_gene: TRBJ2-1; CDR3nt: TGTGCCACCAGTCCTCAGCCCGGGGGAGTCTCCTACAATGAGCAGTTCTTC; CDR3aa: CATSPQPGGVSYNEQFF
d_gene: TRBD1; v_gene: TRBV28; abundance: many; j_gene: TRBJ2-4; CDR3nt: TGTGCCAGCAGTCTCACAGGGACAGAGGTAGCCAAAAACATTCAGTACTTC; CDR3aa: CASSLTGTEVAKNIQYF
d_gene: TRBD2; v_gene: TRBV7-9; abundance: few; j_gene: TRBJ2-3; CDR3nt: TGTGCCAGCAGCTTAGTTAGCGGGCGGAGTCGAGATACGCAGTATTTT; CDR3aa: CASSLVSGRSRDTQYF
d_gene: TRBD2; v_gene: TRBV12-3/TRBV12-4; abundance: few; j_gene: TRBJ2-2; CDR3nt: TGTGCCAGCAGTCTCGGACTAGCGGGAGAGCTCAACACCGGGGAGCTGTTTTTT; CDR3aa: CASSLGLAGELNTGELFF
d_gene: NA; v_gene: TRBV5-1; abundance: NA; j_gene: TRBJ2-7; CDR3nt: TGCGCCAGCAGCTTGGACGGGAGCGACCACGAGCAGTACTTC; CDR3aa: CASSLDGSDHEQYF
d_gene: TRBD1; v_gene: TRBV5-1; abundance: NA; j_gene: TRBJ2-7; CDR3nt: TGCGCCAGCAGCCTCACCCGTTCGGGACAGGGGGCGTCATACGAGCAGTACTTC; CDR3aa: CASSLTRSGQGASYEQYF
d_gene: NA; v_gene: TRBV20-1; abundance: few; j_gene: TRBJ2-7; CDR3nt: TGCAGTGCTAGAGAGGTCACCTACGAGCAGTACTTC; CDR3aa: CSAREVTYEQYF
d_gene: TRBD2; v_gene: TRBV3-1; abundance: many; j_gene: TRBJ2-7; CDR3nt: TGTGCCAGCAGCCAAGATTTTAGCGGGAGTTCCTACGAGCAGTACTTC; CDR3aa: CASSQDFSGSSYEQYF
d_gene: NA; v_gene: TRBV20-1; abundance: few; j_gene: TRBJ2-1; CDR3nt: TGCAGTGCTAGAGCCCTCAATGAGCAGTTCTTC; CDR3aa: CSARALNEQFF
d_gene: TRBD1; v_gene: TRBV10-3; abundance: few; j_gene: TRBJ1-3; CDR3nt: TGTGCCATCAGTGATTCCAGGGGGCGAAACACCATATATTTT; CDR3aa: CAISDSRGRNTIYF